The clone carrying this TCR beta chain has a handful of counts. This sample's treatment: randomized to nivolumab then ipilimumab (arm A) or the reverse (arm B). Generated by immunoSEQ multiplex PCR, the TCRdb table keeps only in-frame clones and is missing some. The sample holds roughly 21,000 clones, 27% seen once. The sample belongs to a study of sequential checkpoint blockade in melanoma. This TCR was sampled from a human donor with melanoma. The material sequenced was tumor tissue (inferred from file names), taken from a patient given nivolumab and ipilimumab in sequence.

The CDR3 protein is CASSDYFMNTEAFF. The CDR3 nucleotides are TGTGCCAGCAGTGACTACTTCATGAACACTGAAGCTTTCTTT. The chain combines TRBV6-8 with TRBJ1-1; D gene uncertain. The germline CDR1 and CDR2 sequences are MNHGY and SAAAGT. The CDR3 runs 14 residues. The germline V and J ends were trimmed by 5 bases and 0 bases, with 10 bases remaining between them.